The next 30 T cell receptor beta chains were all read from a single sample in a study of a mutant IDH1 vaccine in newly diagnosed glioma. Time point defined: week 5, during vaccination. Doses comprised 300 ug of mutant IDH1 20-mer peptide each, plus topical imiquimod. Their specific antigens are unknown. Clones were sequenced by immunoSEQ multiplex PCR, and TCRdb holds only the in-frame ones, with some missing. The sample holds tens of thousands of clones; 91% are singletons and the top ten take 0.56%. Source: PBMCs, taken from a glioma patient whose treatment included an IDH1 peptide vaccine. These receptors came from a woman aged 45-65 years with glioma.

The chain combines TRBV28 with TRBJ2-2, with 7 bases that match TRBD1. This CDR3 has 14 amino acids. Germline lookup yields CDR1 MDHEN and CDR2 SYDVKM. V gave up 5 bases and J gave up 5 bases; unmatched junction bases: 5. The CDR3 nucleotides read TGTGCCAGCAGTCCAGGGGGTAGAACCGGGGAGCTGTTTTTT. This sequence encodes CASSPGGRTGELFF.

This chain uses TRBV7-6 with TRBJ2-7, with D uncertain. The CDR3 runs 12 residues. Trimming took 5 bases from V and 7 from J, leaving 12 bases between them. CDR1 is SGHVS, CDR2 FNYEAQ, per germline. In nucleotides, the CDR3 is TGTGCCAGCAGCCCGCAAGCGTCGGAGCAGTACTTC. It is translated as CASSPQASEQYF.

This sequence joins TRBV28 and TRBJ1-4; a possible D gene is TRBD1 (5 bases). The CDR3 loop spans 12 amino acids. CDR1 is MDHEN and CDR2 is SYDVKM in the germline V gene. The CDR3 DNA is TGTGCGGCGGGGGGGGATGTTGAAAAACTGTTTTTT. It yields the protein CAAGGDVEKLFF.

This chain joins TRBV7-8 and TRBJ2-7; tentative D call: TRBD2 (5 bases). V shed 2 bases and J shed 3 bases, with 8 bases lying between them. The CDR3 extends over 13 amino acids. The germline V gene has CDR1 SGHVS and CDR2 FQNEAQ. The CDR3 sequence: CASSLRTGYEQYF. CDR3 in DNA: TGTGCCAGCAGCTTAAGGACTGGCTACGAGCAGTACTTC.

This clone was counted a few times. This sequence joins TRBV19 and TRBJ1-2; tentatively, D is TRBD1 (5 bases). Germline lookup yields CDR1 LNHDA and CDR2 SQIVND (reference sequence). The CDR3 sequence is 12 residues long. V was clipped by 4 bases and J by 7 bases, with 10 bases between them. The CDR3, as DNA: TGTGCCAGTAGTACTCGACAGTTTGGCTACACCTTC. The encoded protein is CASSTRQFGYTF.

The chain couples TRBV29-1 to TRBJ1-3; D call uncertain. The germline V gene has CDR1 SQVTM and CDR2 ANQGSEA. The CDR3 runs 11 residues. Trimming cost V 1 base and J 8 bases, with 6 bases left between them. In nucleotides, the CDR3 is TGCAGCGTTGAAGCGGCGTACACCATATATTTT. Translation gives CSVEAAYTIYF. Variable domain in full (rest from reference TRBV29-1 and TRBJ1-3): SAVISQKPSRDICQRGTSLTIQCQVDSQVTMMFWYRQQPGQSLTLIATANQGSEATYESGFVIDKFPISRPNLTFSTLTVSNMSPEDSSIYLCSVEAAYTIYFGEGSWLTVV.

The chain carries TRBV27 and TRBJ2-4; 9 bases align to TRBD1. The CDR3 covers 18 residues. The germline CDR1 and CDR2 sequences are MNHEY and SMNVEV (reference sequence). V lost 6 bases and J lost 0; bases outside the gene matches: 12. The DNA of the CDR3 is TGTGCCAGCAGCGGATTCTCCGGGACAGGGCTAGCCAAAAACATTCAGTACTTC. Its protein product is CASSGFSGTGLAKNIQYF.

J is TRBJ2-7 and V is TRBV30, with 7 positions matching TRBD2. Germline lookup yields CDR1 GTSNPN and CDR2 SVGIG (reference sequence). This CDR3 contains 12 residues. J lost 5 bases, V lost 0 bases, and 1 base had no gene match. The CDR3 DNA sequence: TGTGCCTGGAGTGTACGGGGGGACGAGCAGTACTTC. The encoded protein is CAWSVRGDEQYF.

This clone has just one count. The same CDR3 arises from other DNA sequences in this sample as well. The genes are TRBV18 and TRBJ1-1; D unresolved. The V gene lost 1 base and the J gene lost 0 bases, with 6 bases spanning the gap. The CDR3 has 14 amino acids. CDR1 and CDR2 from the germline V gene are KGHSH and LQKENI. CDR3 sequence (DNA): TGTGCCAGCTCACCACGTCAGCTGAACACTGAAGCTTTCTTT. It specifies CASSPRQLNTEAFF.

The chain combines TRBV4-2 with TRBJ2-7, with a tentative D call TRBD2 (6 bases). This CDR3 has 15 amino acids. Germline loops: CDR1 LGHNA, CDR2 YNFKEQ. Trimming took 1 base from V and 5 from J, leaving 15 bases between them. The CDR3, as DNA: TGTGCCAGCAGCCAAGTTCGGGGGAGTAACGACGAGCAGTACTTC. Translating it yields CASSQVRGSNDEQYF.

The rearrangement links TRBV9 to TRBJ1-1; D not resolved. Germline V gene data show CDR1 as SGDLS and CDR2 as YYNGEE. The CDR3 extends over 15 amino acids. V shed 4 bases and J shed 6 bases, with 19 bases lying between them. The DNA for the CDR3 is TGTGCCAGCAGCCCTATAGGACGGCCCTCACCTGAAGCTTTCTTT. It is translated as CASSPIGRPSPEAFF.

This clone was seen a handful of times. A junction boundary mismatches the germline segment, possibly from a read error. The chain recombines TRBV18 with TRBJ1-1, with 7 bases matching TRBD1. Germline CDR1 and CDR2: KGHSH and LQKENI. The CDR3 consists of 13 residues. The DNA of the CDR3 is TGTGCCAGCTCACCACACCGGGACAGTTCCAGCAGTTTT. Its translation: CASSPHRDSSSSF.

The V gene is TRBV19, the J gene TRBJ2-5; D might be TRBD2 (5 bases). The assigned J gene may be wrong: the sequence end matches TRBJ2-7 better. Germline CDR1 and CDR2: LNHDA and SQIVND (reference sequence). CDR3 length: 13 residues. This CDR3 reads CASSTPGNYEQYF. CDR3 nucleotide sequence: TGTGCCAGTAGTACTCCGGGAAACTACGAGCAGTACTTC.

J is TRBJ1-6 and V is TRBV5-1, with 10 bases fitting TRBD1. The CDR3 covers 14 residues. Germline loops: CDR1 SGHRS, CDR2 YFSETQ. The V segment lost 5 bases and the J segment 8 bases; nucleotides outside the gene matches: 4. CDR3 protein: CASRSGQGDSPLHF. In nucleotides, the CDR3 is TGCGCCAGCAGGTCCGGACAGGGGGATTCACCCCTCCACTTT. The full variable domain, rest sourced from reference TRBV5-1 and TRBJ1-6, is KAGVTQTPRYLIKTRGQQVTLSCSPISGHRSVSWYQQTPGQGLQFLFEYFSETQRNKGNFPGRFSGRQFSNSRSEMNVSTLELGDSALYLCASRSGQGDSPLHFGNGTRLTVT.

The chain joins TRBV19 to TRBJ2-7; 12 bases align to TRBD2. The CDR3 is 15 residues long. Germline CDR1 is LNHDA and CDR2 is SQIVND (reference sequence). Trimming at V came to 3 bases and at J to 6 bases, leaving 6 bases not matched to a gene. The CDR3 reads CASSIGLAGSGEQYF. In DNA form, the CDR3 reads TGTGCCAGTAGTATCGGACTAGCGGGATCTGGCGAGCAGTACTTC. Together with reference TRBV19 and TRBJ2-7, the CDR3 gives the full variable domain: DGGITQSPKYLFRKEGQNVTLSCEQNLNHDAMYWYRQDPGQGLRLIYYSQIVNDFQKGDIAEGYSVSREKKESFPLTVTSAQKNPTAFYLCASSIGLAGSGEQYFGPGTRLTVT.

This clone showed up just a few times. The CDR3 DNA follows: TGTGCCAGCAACAAAGTTGTCAGGGGGCGCTGGGATAACTATGGCTACACCTTC. It is translated as CASNKVVRGRWDNYGYTF. The chain couples TRBV7-2 to TRBJ1-2; 8 bases match TRBD1. The germline gives CDR1 SGHTA, CDR2 FQGNSA. This CDR3 region has 18 residues. V lost 7 bases to trimming and J lost 1 base; unmatched junction nucleotides: 17.

The chain carries TRBV10-3 and TRBJ1-1; TRBD1 aligns across 8 bases. Trimming took 7 bases from V and 2 from J; bases not matched to a gene: 6. The CDR3 loop spans 14 amino acids. CDR1 is ENHRY and CDR2 is SYGVKD in the germline V gene. CDR3 protein: CAIKGTGGNTEAFF. CDR3 DNA: TGTGCCATCAAAGGAACAGGGGGAAACACTGAAGCTTTCTTT.

The chain links TRBV6-4 to TRBJ2-2, with D maybe TRBD1 (5 bases). Germline V CDR1 and CDR2: MRHNA, SNTAGT. This CDR3 is built from 15 residues. V was pared by 6 bases and J by 7 bases, with 18 bases between. CDR3 in DNA: TGTGCCAGCAGGCCGACAGCTCCCAAGGGCGGGGAGCTGTTTTTT. It encodes CASRPTAPKGGELFF.

This clone was seen a few times. The chain combines TRBV18 with TRBJ1-4; D call uncertain. The CDR3 spans 12 residues. Germline V lookup: CDR1 KGHSH, CDR2 LQKENI. Deletions cut 1 base from V and 8 bases from J, with 5 bases between. The CDR3 loop is CASSPRGEKLFF. The CDR3 DNA sequence: TGTGCCAGCTCACCACGAGGCGAAAAACTGTTTTTT. Complete variable domain (other parts from reference TRBV18 and TRBJ1-4): NAGVMQNPRHLVRRRGQEARLRCSPMKGHSHVYWYRQLPEEGLKFMVYLQKENIIDESGMPKERFSAEFPKEGPSILRIQQVVRGDSAAYFCASSPRGEKLFFGSGTQLSVL.

The CDR3 DNA is TGCGCCAGCAAAGGAGGAAGCTCCTACAATGAGCAGTTCTTC. Its translation: CASKGGSSYNEQFF. The rearrangement uses TRBV5-1 and TRBJ2-1; the D gene is possibly TRBD2 (5 bases). The CDR3 length is 14 residues. The ends were cut back, 6 bases at V and 0 bases at J, with 10 bases in the middle. Germline V CDR1 and CDR2: SGHRS, YFSETQ.

The genes are TRBV5-1 and TRBJ2-7; TRBD1 matches at 12 bases. Germline CDR1 and CDR2: SGHRS and YFSETQ. CDR3 length: 15 residues. V shed 4 bases, J shed 6 bases, and the junction held 8 bases outside the gene matches. DNA for the CDR3: TGCGCCAGCAGCCCGCTGGGACAGGGGGCCTTCGAGCAGTACTTC. This encodes CASSPLGQGAFEQYF.

The rearrangement uses TRBV7-8 and TRBJ1-3; D is unresolved. The CDR3 extends over 15 amino acids. Trimming took 5 bases from V and 1 from J, leaving 12 bases between them. Germline-derived CDR1 and CDR2 are SGHVS and FQNEAQ. The CDR3 DNA follows: TGTGCCAGCAGCCCCAGGCGCTCTTCTGGAAACACCATATATTTT. This codes for CASSPRRSSGNTIYF.

The rearrangement joins TRBV5-1 to TRBJ1-1, with D perhaps matching TRBD1 (6 bases). Germline V gene data show CDR1 as SGHRS and CDR2 as YFSETQ. Trimming pared 2 bases from V and 5 bases from J, leaving 13 bases between. The length of the CDR3 is 14 residues. The DNA of the CDR3 is TGCGCCAGCAGCTTCCAGGGGCGAGGGACTGAAGCTTTCTTT. It encodes CASSFQGRGTEAFF. Together with reference TRBV5-1 and TRBJ1-1, the CDR3 gives the full variable domain: KAGVTQTPRYLIKTRGQQVTLSCSPISGHRSVSWYQQTPGQGLQFLFEYFSETQRNKGNFPGRFSGRQFSNSRSEMNVSTLELGDSALYLCASSFQGRGTEAFFGQGTRLTVV.

The chain combines TRBV5-5 with TRBJ2-1; D may correspond to TRBD1 or TRBD2 (5 bases each). The CDR3 extends over 16 amino acids. The V and J ends lost 0 bases and 8 bases respectively, with 18 bases between them. Per the germline V gene, CDR1 is SGHKS and CDR2 is YYEKEE (reference sequence). Here the CDR3 DNA reads TGTGCCAGCAGCTTGGCAGGGCGTCGTGGGGGAGATGAGCAGTTCTTC. Translating it yields CASSLAGRRGGDEQFF.

The rearrangement joins TRBV27 to TRBJ2-3, with a tentative D call TRBD1 (6 bases). The CDR3 has 15 residues. The V gene's germline CDR1 is MNHEY and CDR2 SMNVEV (reference sequence). Trimming took 5 bases from V and 6 from J, leaving 18 bases between them. The CDR3 loop reads CASSQQGGTRDTQYF. The CDR3 region has the DNA TGTGCCAGCAGTCAACAGGGTGGGACCAGGGATACGCAGTATTTT.

V gene TRBV28 combines with J gene TRBJ2-5, with 9 bases fitting TRBD2. Judging by the DNA end, TRBJ2-7 fits better; the J call may be wrong. CDR3 size: 15 residues. Germline-derived CDR1 and CDR2 are MDHEN and SYDVKM. The CDR3 is CASRRRLAASYEQYF. CDR3 coding DNA: TGTGCCAGCAGACGTAGACTAGCGGCCTCCTACGAGCAGTACTTC.

This clone was detected once. The chain links TRBV2 to TRBJ2-1; TRBD2 matches at 9 bases. The CDR3 consists of 17 residues. Trimming cost V 7 bases and J 6 bases; bases outside gene matches: 16. Germline-derived CDR1 and CDR2 are SNHLY and FYNNEI. The CDR3 protein is CASIRNSAGGPPNEQFF. Written as DNA, the CDR3 is TGTGCCAGCATCCGGAATTCGGCGGGAGGGCCCCCCAATGAGCAGTTCTTC.

The V and J genes are TRBV9 and TRBJ1-6; 8 positions match TRBD1. The CDR3 spans 17 residues. V lost 4 bases to trimming and J lost 0 bases; unmatched junction nucleotides: 6. Germline V CDR1 and CDR2: SGDLS, YYNGEE. This chain's CDR3 is CASSSGQARSYNSPLHF. The CDR3 nucleotides are TGTGCCAGCAGCTCGGGACAGGCGCGCTCCTATAATTCACCCCTCCACTTT. Using reference TRBV9 and TRBJ1-6 for the parts outside the CDR3, the full variable domain is DSGVTQTPKHLITATGQRVTLRCSPRSGDLSVYWYQQSLDQGLQFLIQYYNGEERAKGNILERFSAQQFPDLHSELNLSSLELGDSALYFCASSSGQARSYNSPLHFGNGTRLTVT.

The V call is TRBV28, the J call TRBJ2-7; D possibly corresponds to TRBD2 (5 bases). V lost 3 bases and J lost 6, with 9 bases in between. CDR3 size: 12 residues. Germline loops: CDR1 MDHEN, CDR2 SYDVKM. The CDR3 loop is CASSFRGIEQYF. The CDR3 DNA is TGTGCCAGCAGTTTCAGAGGGATCGAGCAGTACTTC.

J is TRBJ2-1 and V is TRBV27, with D tentatively TRBD2 (6 bases). Trimming left V 0 bases short and J 2 bases short, with 11 bases between. Germline CDR1 is MNHEY and CDR2 is SMNVEV (reference sequence). CDR3 length equals 16 residues. CDR3 nucleotide sequence: TGTGCCAGCAGTTTATCTAGACTAGTTGCCTACAATGAGCAGTTCTTC. Amino acids: CASSLSRLVAYNEQFF.